One T cell receptor beta chain is described in this entry. The sample originates from a study of shared clonotypes between healthy human individuals. Clones were read by immunoSEQ multiplex PCR, and TCRdb kept only the in-frame ones, dropping some. This table holds more than 2,000,000 clones, around nine tenths found once. V dropped 2 bases and J dropped 4 bases, with 12 bases sitting between them. The germline CDR1 and CDR2 sequences are ENHRY and SYGVKD. This CDR3 region has 15 residues. The rearrangement joins TRBV10-3 to TRBJ1-3; the D gene is possibly TRBD1 (5 bases). Material for sequencing was naive CD4+ T cells sorted from blood. Regarding subset: CD45RA+ positively selected. The receptor was isolated from a man younger than 35 in good health. DNA of the CDR3: TGTGCCATCAGTGAGGCGGGGCTGGGAGGAAACACCATATATTTT. Its translation: CAISEAGLGGNTIYF.